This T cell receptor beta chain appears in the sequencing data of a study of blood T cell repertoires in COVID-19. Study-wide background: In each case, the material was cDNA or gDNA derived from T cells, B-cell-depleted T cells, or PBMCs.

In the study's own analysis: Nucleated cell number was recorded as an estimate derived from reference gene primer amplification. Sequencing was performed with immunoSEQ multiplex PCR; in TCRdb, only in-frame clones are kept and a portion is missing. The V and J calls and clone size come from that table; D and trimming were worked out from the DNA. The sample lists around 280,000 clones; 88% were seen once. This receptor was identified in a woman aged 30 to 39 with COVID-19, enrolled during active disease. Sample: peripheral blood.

CDR3 sequence (DNA): TGCGCCAGCAGCTTGGTCCTAGCGGGAGAGGGCGATACGCAGTATTTT. It encodes CASSLVLAGEGDTQYF. V usage is TRBV5-1 and J usage is TRBJ2-3, with 10 nucleotides matching TRBD2. The V segment lost 0 bases and the J segment 6 bases; nucleotides outside the gene matches: 7. Per the germline V gene, CDR1 is SGHRS and CDR2 is YFSETQ. The CDR3 covers 16 residues.